This T cell receptor beta chain is drawn from a study of cytomegalovirus exposure and HLA in healthy donors. Broader study findings: The likely explanation for a cluster of highly shared sequence variants was sequencing artifact. Across donors, sequencing depth was assumed by presence/absence analyses to be roughly uniform. A previous analysis found most TCR beta V segments productive roughly 90% or roughly 30% of the time.

13 Jbeta primers and 60 Vbeta primers were used for the PCR. The data were produced by immunoSEQ multiplex PCR, yet TCRdb's version contains in-frame clones alone and is incomplete. The sample totals 200,000 to 250,000 clones. Comment on this clone: Its antigen remains unknown.

Germline CDR1 MNHEY, CDR2 SMNVEV (reference sequence). The CDR3 has 14 residues. With 4 bases removed from V and 7 bases from J, the gap between germline ends came to 14 bases. Sequenced sample: PBMCs. The clonotype was recovered from a girl aged 2-9 years in good health and CMV-seropositive. This rearrangement joins TRBV27 to TRBJ1-5, with D maybe TRBD1 (5 bases). CDR3 protein: CASSSRGRGQPQHF. CDR3 in DNA: TGTGCCAGCAGTTCTCGGGGTCGGGGGCAGCCCCAGCATTTT.